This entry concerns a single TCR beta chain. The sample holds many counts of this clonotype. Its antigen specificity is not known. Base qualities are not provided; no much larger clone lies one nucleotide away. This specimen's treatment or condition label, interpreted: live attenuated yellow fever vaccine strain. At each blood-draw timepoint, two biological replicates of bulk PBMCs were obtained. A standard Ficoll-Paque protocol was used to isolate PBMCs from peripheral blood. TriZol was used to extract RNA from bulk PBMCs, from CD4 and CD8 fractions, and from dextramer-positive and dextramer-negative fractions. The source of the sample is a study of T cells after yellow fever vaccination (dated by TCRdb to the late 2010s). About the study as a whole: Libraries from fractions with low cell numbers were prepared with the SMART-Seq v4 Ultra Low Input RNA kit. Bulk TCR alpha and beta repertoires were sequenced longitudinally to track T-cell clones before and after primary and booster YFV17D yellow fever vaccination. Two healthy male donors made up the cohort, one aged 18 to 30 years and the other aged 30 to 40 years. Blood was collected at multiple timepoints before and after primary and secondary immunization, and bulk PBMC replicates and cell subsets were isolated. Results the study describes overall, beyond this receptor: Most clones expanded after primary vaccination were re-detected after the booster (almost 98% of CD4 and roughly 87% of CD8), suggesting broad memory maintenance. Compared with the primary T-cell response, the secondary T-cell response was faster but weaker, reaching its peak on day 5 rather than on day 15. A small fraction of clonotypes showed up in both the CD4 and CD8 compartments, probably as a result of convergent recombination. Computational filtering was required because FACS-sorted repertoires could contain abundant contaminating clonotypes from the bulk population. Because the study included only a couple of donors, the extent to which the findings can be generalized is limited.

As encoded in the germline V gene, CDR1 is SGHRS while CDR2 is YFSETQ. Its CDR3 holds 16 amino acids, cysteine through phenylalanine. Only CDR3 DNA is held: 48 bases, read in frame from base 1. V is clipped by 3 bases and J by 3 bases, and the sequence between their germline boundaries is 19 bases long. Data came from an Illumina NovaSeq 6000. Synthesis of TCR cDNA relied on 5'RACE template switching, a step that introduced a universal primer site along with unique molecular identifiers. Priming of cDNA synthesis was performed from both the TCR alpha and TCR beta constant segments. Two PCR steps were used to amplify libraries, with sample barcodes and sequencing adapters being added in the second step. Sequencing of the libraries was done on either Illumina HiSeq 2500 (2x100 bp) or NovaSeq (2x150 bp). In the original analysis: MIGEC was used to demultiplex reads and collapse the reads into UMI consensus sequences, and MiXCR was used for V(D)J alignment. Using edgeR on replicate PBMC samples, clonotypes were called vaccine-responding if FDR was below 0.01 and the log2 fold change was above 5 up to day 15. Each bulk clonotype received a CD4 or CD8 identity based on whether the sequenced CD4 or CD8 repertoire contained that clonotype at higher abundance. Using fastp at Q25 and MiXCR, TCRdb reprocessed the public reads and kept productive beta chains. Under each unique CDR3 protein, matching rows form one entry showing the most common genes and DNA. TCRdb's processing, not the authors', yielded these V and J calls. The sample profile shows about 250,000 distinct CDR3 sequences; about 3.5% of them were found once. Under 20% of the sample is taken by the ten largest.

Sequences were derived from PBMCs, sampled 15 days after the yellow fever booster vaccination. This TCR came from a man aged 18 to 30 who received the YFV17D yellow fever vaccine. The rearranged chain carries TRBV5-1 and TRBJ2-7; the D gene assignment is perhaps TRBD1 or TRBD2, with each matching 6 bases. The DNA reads TGCGCCAGCAGCTCGGGGGCTCTCCTGCGCATCTACGAGCAGTACTTC. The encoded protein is CASSSGALLRIYEQYF.